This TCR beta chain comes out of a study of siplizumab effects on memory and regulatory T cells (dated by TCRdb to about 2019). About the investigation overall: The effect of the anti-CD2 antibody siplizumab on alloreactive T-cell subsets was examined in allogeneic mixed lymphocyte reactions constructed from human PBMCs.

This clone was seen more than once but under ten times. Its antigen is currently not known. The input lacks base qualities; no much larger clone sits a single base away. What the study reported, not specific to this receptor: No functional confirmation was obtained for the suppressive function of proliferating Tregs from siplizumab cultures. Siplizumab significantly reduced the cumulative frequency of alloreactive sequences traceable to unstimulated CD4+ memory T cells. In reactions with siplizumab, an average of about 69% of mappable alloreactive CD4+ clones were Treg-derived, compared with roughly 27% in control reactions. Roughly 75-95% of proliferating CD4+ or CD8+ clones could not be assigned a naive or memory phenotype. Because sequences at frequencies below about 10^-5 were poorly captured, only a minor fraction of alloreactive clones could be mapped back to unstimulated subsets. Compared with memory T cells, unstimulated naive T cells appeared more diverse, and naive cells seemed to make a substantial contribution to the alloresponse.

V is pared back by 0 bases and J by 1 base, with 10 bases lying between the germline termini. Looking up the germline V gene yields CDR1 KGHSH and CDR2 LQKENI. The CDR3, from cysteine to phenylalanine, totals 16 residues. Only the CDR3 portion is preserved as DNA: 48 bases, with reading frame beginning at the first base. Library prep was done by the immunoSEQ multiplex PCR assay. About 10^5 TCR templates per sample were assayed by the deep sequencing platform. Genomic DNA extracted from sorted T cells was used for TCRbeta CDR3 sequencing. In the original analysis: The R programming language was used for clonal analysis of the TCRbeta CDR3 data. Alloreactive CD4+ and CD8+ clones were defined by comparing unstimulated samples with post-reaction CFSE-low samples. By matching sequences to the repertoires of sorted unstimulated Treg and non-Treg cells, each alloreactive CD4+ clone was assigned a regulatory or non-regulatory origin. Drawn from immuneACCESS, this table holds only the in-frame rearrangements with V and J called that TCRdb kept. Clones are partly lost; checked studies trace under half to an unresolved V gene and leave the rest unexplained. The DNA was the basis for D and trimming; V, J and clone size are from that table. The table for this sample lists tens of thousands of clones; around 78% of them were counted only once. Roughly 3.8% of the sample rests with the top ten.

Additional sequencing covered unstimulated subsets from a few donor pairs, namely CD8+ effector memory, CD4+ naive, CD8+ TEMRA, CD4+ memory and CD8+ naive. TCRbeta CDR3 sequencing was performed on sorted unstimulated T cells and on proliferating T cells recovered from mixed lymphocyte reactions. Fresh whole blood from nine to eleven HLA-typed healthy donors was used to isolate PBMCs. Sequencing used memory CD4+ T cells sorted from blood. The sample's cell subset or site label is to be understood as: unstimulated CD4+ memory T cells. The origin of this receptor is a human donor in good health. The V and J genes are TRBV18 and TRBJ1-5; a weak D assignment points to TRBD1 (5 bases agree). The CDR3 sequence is CASSPPHGGSNQPQHF. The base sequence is TGTGCCAGCTCACCACCTCACGGGGGGAGCAATCAGCCCCAGCATTTT.